The 2 T cell receptor beta chains presented below share a single source sample, sequenced in a study of CD8 T cells in Susac syndrome. An input of about 0.5 to 1 ug of RNA was subjected to reverse transcription using random hexamers. TCRdb reprocessed the immunoSEQ multiplex PCR reads via MiXCR and lists one record per CDR3 protein. The sample holds some 400,000 distinct CDR3 sequences, roughly 85% seen once. Sequencing input: CD8+ T cells from PBMCs. The source is a human donor with multiple sclerosis.

The chain employs TRBV27 and TRBJ2-5; weak D call: TRBD2 (5 bases). V shed 3 bases and J shed 9 bases, with 14 bases lying between them. Looked up from germline, CDR1 is MNHEY and CDR2 is SMNVEV (reference sequence). This CDR3 contains 13 residues. CDR3 sequence reads: CASSLRAGVAQYF. The DNA for the CDR3 is TGTGCCAGCAGTTTGAGGGCCGGGGTGGCCCAGTACTTC.

The chain has TRBV6-1 and TRBJ2-7; D not resolved. The CDR3 loop spans 13 amino acids. The V gene's germline CDR1 is MNHNS and CDR2 SASEGT. The V and J ends lost 1 base and 4 bases respectively, with 8 bases between them. The DNA of the CDR3 is TGTGCCAGCAGTGAAGTAGAAAGGTACGAGCAGTACTTC. Translated, it gives CASSEVERYEQYF.